This entry lists 4 T cell receptor beta chains sequenced from one sample in a study of shared clonotypes between healthy human individuals (dated by TCRdb to the early 2020s). Receptors were amplified or captured by the immunoSEQ multiplex PCR assay. Entries here come from immuneACCESS through TCRdb and include only in-frame sequences with V and J called. Some clones fail to appear in such tables; in the studies checked, an unresolved V gene covers under half of the shortfall, and the cause of the remainder is unknown. This sample is represented by a few million clones; around 94% of them were singletons. In total, the top ten clones hold over 0.12% of the sample. The sequencing input was naive CD4+ T cells sorted from blood. The cell subset or site label, read with the paper, signifies: CD45RA+ positively selected. All receptors derive from a man younger than 35 in good health.

The rearrangement links TRBV7-6 to TRBJ2-3, with D perhaps TRBD1 (6 bases). CDR1 SGHVS and CDR2 FNYEAQ come from the germline V gene. Trimming shortened V by 5 bases and J by 3 bases, and 18 bases separated the two germline ends. This CDR3 comprises 16 residues. CDR3 bases: TGTGCCAGCAGCCAGTCAGGGGACCACCCAACAGATACGCAGTATTTT. This gives the protein CASSQSGDHPTDTQYF.

The CDR3 spells CASSRDRGLYGYTF. For the CDR3, the DNA is TGTGCCAGCTCACGTGACAGGGGGCTTTATGGCTACACCTTC. This chain joins TRBV18 and TRBJ1-2; 10 nucleotides agree with TRBD1. Per germline, CDR1 KGHSH and CDR2 LQKENI. This CDR3 contains 14 residues. V dropped 4 bases and J dropped 5; count of bases not matched to a gene: 4. Together with reference TRBV18 and TRBJ1-2, the CDR3 gives the full variable domain: NAGVMQNPRHLVRRRGQEARLRCSPMKGHSHVYWYRQLPEEGLKFMVYLQKENIIDESGMPKERFSAEFPKEGPSILRIQQVVRGDSAAYFCASSRDRGLYGYTFGSGTRLTVV.

The rearrangement links TRBV6-1 to TRBJ1-1; 10 nucleotides agree with TRBD1. This CDR3 has 14 amino acids. Germline CDR1 is MNHNS and CDR2 is SASEGT. V trimming: 11 bases; J trimming: 2 bases; junction bases outside the gene matches: 8. In DNA form, the CDR3 reads TGTGCCGCCCGACAGGGGGCTTTTAACACTGAAGCTTTCTTT. It is translated as CAARQGAFNTEAFF.

The chain has TRBV7-9 and TRBJ1-2; D not certain. The germline gives CDR1 SEHNR, CDR2 FQNEAQ (reference sequence). The CDR3 loop spans 14 amino acids. V lost 7 bases, J lost 4 bases, and 16 bases lay in between. CDR3 loop: CASTSPGPLYGYTF. In nucleotides, the CDR3 is TGTGCCAGCACCTCCCCCGGGCCGCTCTATGGCTACACCTTC.